The following is a T cell receptor beta chain sequence with its context. Its antigen remains unknown. A much larger clone lies one base from this, so it may be a read error. This entry comes from a study of blood T cells in healthy people across ages. For the study at large: Template switching caught about one barcoded beta molecule for each two T cells.

Extraction yielded at least 6 micrograms of total RNA per sample. The germline V gene has CDR1 KGHDR and CDR2 SFDVKD. This CDR3 is 16 amino acids long. J gave up 6 bases and V 8 bases, and 13 bases lay outside the gene matches. Study conclusions and caveats: Investigators treated diversity estimates from one million T cells as underestimates.

Using a J-beta primer mix together with a sample-barcoded 5' primer, a second PCR was run for roughly 7 to 11 cycles. TCRdb re-called the 5' RACE reads through MiXCR, storing one row per CDR3 protein. Here the sample spans about 670,000 distinct CDR3 sequences, 45% to 60% being singletons. The sample taken for sequencing was blood. This receptor was identified in a woman aged 80 or over in good health. V is TRBV24-1 and J is TRBJ2-1, with 9 positions matching TRBD1. CDR3 nucleotide sequence: TGTGCCACCAATGAAACAGGGGGCGCATCGATCAATGAGCAGTTCTTC. Translated, it gives CATNETGGASINEQFF.